This T cell receptor beta chain came from a study of T-cell reconstitution after alpha-beta-depleted transplantation in children. During its preparation, the TCRbeta library received unique molecular identifiers. Each CDR3 protein is one row after TCRdb ran MiXCR on the PCR reads. The data contain 700,000 to 850,000 distinct CDR3 sequences, roughly 15% of them singletons. The CDR3 length is 15 residues. The V gene lost 2 bases and the J gene lost 0 bases, with 8 bases spanning the gap. Sequenced material: PBMCs, mostly from graft donor cells, taken 360 days after TCRalphabeta/CD19-depleted stem cell transplant. The sequence came from a male patient between 5 and 17 years old who had a stem cell transplant for acute lymphoblastic leukemia, so the T cells may come from the graft donor. V is TRBV12-3 or TRBV12-4 and J is TRBJ1-5; D unclear. Here the CDR3 reads CASSLPGNSNQPQHF. In DNA, the CDR3 is TGTGCCAGCAGTTTACCAGGAAATAGCAATCAGCCCCAGCATTTT.